The next 24 T cell receptor beta chains were all read from a single sample in a study of shared clonotypes between healthy human individuals. Profiling relied on immunoSEQ multiplex PCR, and the TCRdb table lists in-frame clones only, not all of them. The table includes 2 million to 2.5 million clones, just under 95% detected once. Input material: naive CD4+ T cells from PBMCs. Subset: CD45RA+ positively selected. The receptor set was obtained from a young man in good health. Some clones in this sample may be carry-over from other donors' samples.

The V gene is TRBV5-1, the J gene TRBJ1-4; D perhaps matches TRBD1 (5 bases). Germline V gives CDR1 SGHRS, CDR2 YFSETQ. Trimming took 4 bases from V and 8 from J, leaving 15 bases between them. The CDR3 extends over 14 amino acids. The CDR3 nucleotides are TGCGCCAGCAGCCAGACTGGGGGTTGGGAAAAACTGTTTTTT. This codes for CASSQTGGWEKLFF.

Remarks on this clone: This same CDR3 is encoded by further DNA sequences in the sample. CDR3 sequence reads: CASSSGGYEQYF. The CDR3 DNA sequence: TGCGCCAGCAGCTCAGGGGGCTACGAGCAGTACTTC. The chain recombines TRBV5-1 with TRBJ2-7; 7 bases are a match to TRBD1. The CDR3 extends over 12 amino acids. The germline gives CDR1 SGHRS, CDR2 YFSETQ. J lost 3 bases, V lost 3 bases, and 0 bases had no gene match. The full variable domain, completed using reference TRBV5-1 and TRBJ2-7, is KAGVTQTPRYLIKTRGQQVTLSCSPISGHRSVSWYQQTPGQGLQFLFEYFSETQRNKGNFPGRFSGRQFSNSRSEMNVSTLELGDSALYLCASSSGGYEQYFGPGTRLTVT.

The chain joins TRBV18 to TRBJ1-5, with 8 bases lining up with TRBD1. The junction had 10 bases not matched to a gene; V was cut back by 3 bases and J by 0 bases. The germline gives CDR1 KGHSH, CDR2 LQKENI. The CDR3 spans 18 residues. The CDR3 sequence: CASSPSTGVDVSNQPQHF. The CDR3 DNA sequence: TGTGCCAGCTCACCTTCGACAGGGGTAGACGTTAGCAATCAGCCCCAGCATTTT.

A note on this clone: Within the sample, other DNA sequences also encode this same CDR3. J is TRBJ1-4 and V is TRBV28; 8 positions match TRBD1. The CDR3 contains 15 residues. J gave up 7 bases and V 6 bases, and 10 bases lay outside the gene matches. Germline assignment: CDR1 MDHEN and CDR2 SYDVKM. CDR3 sequence reads: CASSPGGALGEKLFF. CDR3 bases: TGTGCCAGCAGCCCAGGGGGCGCGTTGGGTGAAAAACTGTTTTTT.

This clone has just one count. J is TRBJ1-3 and V is TRBV18, with unresolved D. The germline CDR1 and CDR2 sequences are KGHSH and LQKENI. There are 16 residues in the CDR3. V gave up 1 base and J gave up 3 bases, with 13 bases separating them. The CDR3 sequence: CASSPRWSSNGNTIYF. The CDR3 nucleotides read TGTGCCAGCTCACCACGATGGAGTTCTAATGGAAACACCATATATTTT.

This chain connects TRBV30 to TRBJ1-1; a weak D match, TRBD1 (5 bases). The germline V gene encodes CDR1 GTSNPN and CDR2 SVGIG (reference sequence). The CDR3 sequence is 13 residues long. Trimming left V 2 bases short and J 5 bases short, with 12 bases between. The CDR3 DNA follows: TGTGCCTGGAGTAAGGGGCCTGGGACTGAAGCTTTCTTT. It specifies CAWSKGPGTEAFF.

The J gene is TRBJ1-3, the V gene TRBV5-1, with a weak D call TRBD1 (6 bases). The CDR3 runs 16 residues. The V and J ends lost 4 bases and 1 base respectively, with 15 bases between them. CDR1 is SGHRS, CDR2 YFSETQ, per germline. CDR3 bases: TGCGCCAGCAGCACCAAAGCCGGGACATCTGGAAACACCATATATTTT. This encodes CASSTKAGTSGNTIYF.

The CDR3 loop is CASSPLGSWTGELFF. In nucleotides, the CDR3 is TGTGCCAGCAGCCCTCTGGGTTCGTGGACCGGGGAGCTGTTTTTT. The rearrangement uses TRBV9 and TRBJ2-2; no definite D call. CDR3 length: 15 residues. V was pared by 4 bases and J by 5 bases, with 15 bases between. Germline lookup yields CDR1 SGDLS and CDR2 YYNGEE.

The rearrangement uses TRBV29-1 and TRBJ1-2; D is unresolved. CDR3 length: 10 amino acids. V lost 4 bases and J lost 6, with 6 bases in between. Germline CDR1 and CDR2: SQVTM and ANQGSEA. The DNA of the CDR3 is TGCAGCGTTGCAAGTCATGGCTACACCTTC. It codes for CSVASHGYTF. Combining the CDR3 with reference TRBV29-1 and TRBJ1-2 gives the whole variable domain SAVISQKPSRDICQRGTSLTIQCQVDSQVTMMFWYRQQPGQSLTLIATANQGSEATYESGFVIDKFPISRPNLTFSTLTVSNMSPEDSSIYLCSVASHGYTFGSGTRLTVV.

The rearrangement uses TRBV29-1 and TRBJ1-2; TRBD1 might be the D (5 bases). The CDR3 runs 12 residues. V lost 7 bases and J 6 bases, leaving 15 bases between the germline ends. The germline V gene encodes CDR1 SQVTM and CDR2 ANQGSEA. The DNA of the CDR3 is TGCAGCGCCACCCAGGGAGGAGATGGCTACACCTTC. Translated, it gives CSATQGGDGYTF.

The chain employs TRBV7-9 and TRBJ1-6, with no clear D. The germline V gene encodes CDR1 SEHNR and CDR2 FQNEAQ (reference sequence). The CDR3 length is 14 residues. Trimming cost V 4 bases and J 14 bases, with 18 bases left between them. The CDR3 spells CASSSRNRRSALHF. CDR3 nucleotides: TGTGCCAGCAGCTCCCGAAATCGGCGATCGGCCCTCCACTTT. Drawing the rest from reference TRBV7-9 and TRBJ1-6, the complete variable domain is DTGVSQNPRHKITKRGQNVTFRCDPISEHNRLYWYRQTLGQGPEFLTYFQNEAQLEKSRLLSDRFSAERPKGSFSTLEIQRTEQGDSAMYLCASSSRNRRSALHFGNGTRLTVT.

V usage is TRBV30 and J usage is TRBJ2-3, with 7 nucleotides matching TRBD2. Germline V gives CDR1 GTSNPN, CDR2 SVGIG (reference sequence). The trim removed 0 bases at V and 0 bases at J, leaving 6 bases unmatched. CDR3 length equals 16 residues. The CDR3 sequence: CAWSVGSGLSTDTQYF. In DNA form, the CDR3 reads TGTGCCTGGAGTGTTGGTAGCGGGCTAAGCACAGATACGCAGTATTTT.

The V gene is TRBV9, the J gene TRBJ2-2, with 7 bases that match TRBD1. The J segment lost 3 bases and the V segment lost 0 bases, leaving 5 bases of the junction unmatched. This CDR3 is built from 16 residues. CDR1 is SGDLS, CDR2 YYNGEE, per germline. This CDR3 is CASSVVGRGYTGELFF. The CDR3 DNA follows: TGTGCCAGCAGCGTAGTGGGCAGGGGGTACACCGGGGAGCTGTTTTTT.

The chain has TRBV5-4 and TRBJ1-2; possible D gene TRBD1, 5 bases. CDR3 length equals 14 residues. Between the trimmed V and J ends, which lost 4 bases and 0 bases, there was a span of 10 bases. Per germline, CDR1 SGHNT and CDR2 YYREEE (reference sequence). The CDR3 nucleotides read TGTGCCAGCAGCCGGACATACCCTAACTATGGCTACACCTTC. This translates into CASSRTYPNYGYTF.

Details on this clone: One end of the junction fails to match germline, which may point to a read error. V is TRBV7-8 and J is TRBJ1-2; TRBD1 aligns across 8 bases. Germline V gene sequence: CDR1 SGHVS, CDR2 FQNEAQ. CDR3 length: 18 amino acids. CDR3 protein: CASSLAGSPRQGNSGYTF. The CDR3 region has the DNA TGTGCCAGCAGCTTAGCCGGAAGTCCGAGACAGGGGAACTCTGGCTACACCTTC.

V is TRBV5-5 and J is TRBJ2-5, with unresolved D. The CDR3 length is 14 residues. Germline CDR1 is SGHKS and CDR2 is YYEKEE (reference sequence). Between the trimmed V and J ends, which lost 0 bases and 4 bases, there was a span of 10 bases. CDR3 protein: CASSLVGRPETQYF. The CDR3 coding sequence is TGTGCCAGCAGCTTGGTCGGGCGGCCAGAGACCCAGTACTTC. Combining the CDR3 with reference TRBV5-5 and TRBJ2-5 gives the whole variable domain DAGVTQSPTHLIKTRGQQVTLRCSPISGHKSVSWYQQVLGQGPQFIFQYYEKEERGRGNFPDRFSARQFPNYSSELNVNALLLGDSALYLCASSLVGRPETQYFGPGTRLLVL.

This rearrangement joins TRBV5-1 to TRBJ2-2, with 10 bases that match TRBD2. The CDR3 loop spans 15 amino acids. Germline CDR1 and CDR2: SGHRS and YFSETQ. V trimming: 2 bases; J trimming: 5 bases; junction bases outside the gene matches: 3. The CDR3 bases are TGCGCCAGCAGCTTACCGGGACTAGCGACCGGGGAGCTGTTTTTT. Amino acid sequence: CASSLPGLATGELFF.

V gene TRBV6-1 combines with J gene TRBJ1-5, with D maybe TRBD1 (5 bases). The CDR3 extends over 13 amino acids. Germline V gives CDR1 MNHNS, CDR2 SASEGT. Trimming took off 9 bases at V and 2 bases at J, with 11 bases between the two ends. CDR3 residues: CASQGYGNQPQHF. DNA of the CDR3: TGTGCCAGTCAGGGATATGGCAATCAGCCCCAGCATTTT.

The chain joins TRBV4-2 to TRBJ1-5, with D tentatively TRBD1 (5 bases). Germline V lookup: CDR1 LGHNA, CDR2 YNFKEQ. V shed 0 bases and J shed 4 bases, with 7 bases lying between them. The CDR3 has 14 residues. The CDR3 protein is CASSQEEGNQPQHF. Written as DNA, the CDR3 is TGTGCCAGCAGCCAAGAGGAGGGGAATCAGCCCCAGCATTTT.

This chain links TRBV11-2 with TRBJ1-2, with D tentatively TRBD1 (5 bases). The CDR3 length is 18 residues. In germline, CDR1 is SGHAT, CDR2 FQNNGV. Trimming took 1 base from V and 4 from J, leaving 22 bases between them. The CDR3 nucleotides are TGTGCCAGCAGCTTAGCCCTTATGGGGGGGATCGTGTTCTATGGCTACACCTTC. Protein product: CASSLALMGGIVFYGYTF.

The V call is TRBV6-4, the J call TRBJ1-3; D gene uncertain. The CDR3 sequence is 14 residues long. The germline V and J ends were trimmed by 9 bases and 2 bases, with 14 bases remaining between them. The germline CDR1 and CDR2 sequences are MRHNA and SNTAGT. The CDR3 region has the DNA TGTGCCAGTGAGAATGAGAGTGCTGGAAACACCATATATTTT. It translates to CASENESAGNTIYF.

About this clone: This sample also contains other DNA sequences that code for the same CDR3. The chain has TRBV28 and TRBJ1-2, with a possible D match to TRBD1 (6 bases). V lost 8 bases and J lost 5, with 15 bases in between. Germline values: CDR1 MDHEN, CDR2 SYDVKM. This CDR3 spans 13 amino acids. In nucleotides, the CDR3 is TGTGCCAGCCGGCTACAGGGCGGGTATGGCTACACCTTC. It encodes CASRLQGGYGYTF.

CDR3 in DNA: TGTGCCAGCAGTCCCAGGGGAGCGGGCCTTCCCTACGAGCAGTACTTC. Translated: CASSPRGAGLPYEQYF. The chain employs TRBV28 and TRBJ2-7, with D perhaps assigned TRBD1 or TRBD2 (6 bases each). V was clipped by 5 bases and J by 2 bases, with 19 bases between them. The CDR3 totals 16 residues. CDR1 is MDHEN and CDR2 is SYDVKM in the germline V gene.

The V and J genes are TRBV7-9 and TRBJ2-7; the D gene is possibly TRBD2 (5 bases). Germline V gene lookup returns CDR1 SEHNR and CDR2 FQNEAQ (reference sequence). With 4 bases removed from V and 6 bases from J, the gap between germline ends came to 10 bases. This CDR3 has 12 residues. CDR3 DNA sequence: TGTGCCAGCAGCTCAGAGGGTGGCGAGCAGTACTTC. Translated: CASSSEGGEQYF.